This entry lists 8 T cell receptor beta chains sequenced from one sample in a study of cytotoxic CD8 clonotypes in ibrutinib-treated CLL (dated by TCRdb to 2020 to 2022). The sample's time point label, in plain terms: 20 to 30 months on ibrutinib. Preparation of the library involved the immunoSEQ multiplex PCR assay. TCRdb re-hosts the immuneACCESS table, in-frame sequences only. Its copies lack some clones; in the studies checked, an unresolved V gene accounts for under half of them, and the cause for the rest is not known. In this sample the table shows 110,000 to 150,000 clones, about 78% of which occur a single time. The top ten hold approximately 5.1% of the sample. The source was PBMCs, collected after 24 months of ibrutinib treatment. The receptors shown here come from a human donor with chronic lymphocytic leukemia.

V usage is TRBV5-1 and J usage is TRBJ1-2; no clear D gene. V lost 4 bases to trimming and J lost 4 bases, with 8 bases between them. The germline CDR1 and CDR2 sequences are SGHRS and YFSETQ. CDR3 length: 12 amino acids. The CDR3 here is CASSEGGYGYTF. The CDR3 coding sequence is TGCGCCAGCAGCGAGGGCGGCTATGGCTACACCTTC.

The chain combines TRBV7-9 with TRBJ2-1; 8 positions match TRBD2. The junction had 9 bases not matched to a gene; V was cut back by 5 bases and J by 6 bases. CDR3 length: 15 residues. Germline-derived CDR1 and CDR2 are SEHNR and FQNEAQ (reference sequence). CDR3 sequence (DNA): TGTGCCAGCAGCCCCGTAGCGGGAAAGGGCAATGAGCAGTTCTTC. The encoded protein is CASSPVAGKGNEQFF.

The chain couples TRBV7-9 to TRBJ2-3; 9 bases match TRBD2. Trimming took 1 base from V and 3 from J; bases not matched to a gene: 2. The CDR3 contains 15 residues. Germline CDR1 SEHNR, CDR2 FQNEAQ (reference sequence). CDR3: CASSLGAGGTDTQYF. The CDR3 DNA sequence: TGTGCCAGCAGCTTAGGAGCGGGAGGTACAGATACGCAGTATTTT.

This clone came up a few times. V usage is TRBV9 and J usage is TRBJ1-5; unclear D gene. CDR3 length: 16 amino acids. The germline V and J ends were trimmed by 5 bases and 2 bases, with 17 bases remaining between them. Germline loops: CDR1 SGDLS, CDR2 YYNGEE. The CDR3 DNA reads TGTGCCAGCAGTCCGGACGGGCCCACGGGCAATCAGCCCCAGCATTTT. This codes for CASSPDGPTGNQPQHF.

This clone occurred many times. J is TRBJ2-5 and V is TRBV6-5; 10 positions match TRBD2. Trimming took 7 bases from V and 7 from J; bases not matched to a gene: 9. This CDR3 is 14 amino acids long. Per germline, CDR1 MNHEY and CDR2 SVGAGI. CDR3 DNA: TGTGCCAGCACCCAACTAGCGGGGATGGGGACCCAGTACTTC. Its translation is CASTQLAGMGTQYF.

This clone is a singleton in its sample. The chain has TRBV5-4 and TRBJ2-7; D is unresolved. V was trimmed by 0 bases and J by 3 bases, leaving 16 bases between them. Germline CDR1 and CDR2: SGHNT and YYREEE (reference sequence). The CDR3 runs 16 residues. In nucleotides, the CDR3 is TGTGCCAGCAGCTTGGGGGGTGGGCTCCGACACTACGAGCAGTACTTC. Translation: CASSLGGGLRHYEQYF.

The rearrangement uses TRBV7-2 and TRBJ1-5; the D gene is possibly TRBD1 (5 bases). Trimming left V 5 bases short and J 5 bases short, with 19 bases between. CDR3 length equals 16 residues. Looked up from germline, CDR1 is SGHTA and CDR2 is FQGNSA. The CDR3: CASSNAWGDGHQPQHF. CDR3 bases: TGTGCCAGCAGCAACGCCTGGGGGGACGGACATCAGCCCCAGCATTTT.

The genes are TRBV7-6 and TRBJ2-7; D gene uncertain. From germline, CDR1 is SGHVS and CDR2 FNYEAQ. The CDR3 is made up of 15 amino acids. Trimming cost V 1 base and J 7 bases, with 17 bases left between them. The CDR3 DNA follows: TGTGCCAGCAGCTTAGGAGAAACAGCCTCTGGGGAGCAGTACTTC. Its protein is CASSLGETASGEQYF.